This TCR beta chain was documented in a study of tumor-infiltrating lymphocytes in primary liver carcinoma (dated by TCRdb to about 2017). Broadly, across the study: Of the five patients (three men and two women, aged 30 to 69 years), four had hepatocellular carcinoma and one had combined HCC and intrahepatic cholangiocarcinoma. The tumors of the five patients were staged as T1-T3 N0M0, with maximum diameters ranging from 4.2 to 10 cm. Roughly 3.5 to 8 million productive TCRbeta reads were obtained per sample, and no significant difference in read depth was found between tissue types. Across five regions of each liver tumor, along with adjacent normal tissue and blood, the study brought together TCRbeta repertoire sequencing, expression microarrays and whole-exome sequencing. TCRbeta repertoire sequencing covered 35 or so specimens from 5 patients: roughly 25 tumor regions, 5 adjacent noncancerous liver tissues and 5 peripheral blood samples. To link TCRbeta repertoire diversity to the local molecular phenotype, the approximately 23 tumor region samples were profiled with Agilent mRNA microarrays. Reproducibility between technical replicate repertoires was high, with correlation coefficients above 0.95 and mean shared-clone rates about 0.9. What the research found in general, with its limitations: Because the samples were bulk and unsorted, CD4+ and CD8+ T cell repertoires could not be compared. Repertoire overlap was found to be higher between tumor regions (mean around 36%) than between tumor-adjacent (around 17%) or tumor-blood (about 15%) pairs, consistent with antigen-driven expansion. Only five patients were included in the study, and the authors note that the findings should be validated in a larger study. Just about 8-25% of top clones turned up in all five regions of a tumor, which suggests spatial heterogeneity among tumor-infiltrating T cells. A significantly larger repertoire fraction was made up by the top 250 clones in tumors than in blood (p = 0.039). Only the TCR beta chain was sequenced, which likely underestimates true repertoire diversity because unpaired alpha chains were not captured.

Using a constant-region primer and ProtoScript II reverse transcriptase, TCRbeta-specific cDNA was reverse-transcribed from 500 to 650 ng total RNA. Construction of the TCRbeta libraries relied on three nested rounds of multiplex PCR, following a slightly modified ARM-PCR procedure. Each of the first two PCR rounds ran for around 11 cycles using multiplex TRBV1-TRBV30 forward primers together with a Cbeta reverse primer. A final 25-cycle PCR with Deep VentR polymerase added sample barcodes and Illumina adapters. Amplicons of 200-500 bp were gel-purified with a QIAquick gel extraction kit before sequencing. The TCRbeta amplicons were sequenced with 250-bp paired-end reads on an Illumina HiSeq 2500. From the authors' description of their analysis: To recover full CDR3 sequences, reads were quality-trimmed using Trimmomatic v0.33 and paired reads were then merged using FLASH v1.2.11. V, D and J germline segments were assigned to the rearranged TCRbeta sequences by MiGEC v1.2.1b. Clonotype statistics, along with Shannon-Wiener diversity indices, were calculated using VDJtools v1.0.0. Except for diversity analysis, only the 250 most abundant clonotypes of each sample were used in subsequent analyses to reduce sampling bias. TCRdb cleaned the public reads at Q25 with fastp, built clones with MiXCR and kept in-frame beta chains. Each CDR3 protein gets just one entry, which takes the most common genes and DNA from the rows behind it. TCRdb's processing, not the authors', yielded these V and J calls. This sample comprises tens of thousands of distinct CDR3 sequences, more than 65% of them detected only once. Roughly a fifth of the sample goes to the ten largest clones.

Comments on this clonotype: Its antigen is still unknown. The junction shows a germline mismatch at one end, possibly a read error.

The CDR3 starts with the cysteine, ends with the phenylalanine, and has 14 residues. Here the CDR3 DNA is all that survives: 42 bases in frame from base 1. The germline V gene gives CDR1 as MNHEY and CDR2 as SVGAGI. Total RNA and DNA were co-extracted without cell sorting from around 20-30 mg of bulk tissue using the AllPrep DNA/RNA mini kit. Four to six patients with histopathologically diagnosed primary liver carcinoma underwent surgical resection in China between late 2015 and 2016. Patients had chronic HBV infection and were treatment-naive at sampling. Each tumor was sampled at five spatially separated regions: the superior, inferior, left-lateral and right-lateral poles and the tumor centre. Histology showed that every tumor sample contained more than 85% viable tumor cells. Each fresh piece of tumor and adjacent tissue was cut in two, with one half stored in RNAlater at -80 degrees C and the other half sent for histology.

Sequenced sample: liver tumor tissue from sampling region 1. The cell subset or site label, read with the paper, signifies: tumor region T1, superior pole. This chain is built from TRBV6-5 and TRBJ2-3, with a weak D call of TRBD2 (5 bases match). The TCR sequence derives from a man between 40 and 49 years old with primary liver carcinoma and hepatitis B virus infection. The CDR3 sequence is CVSSHKDLKDTQYF. The DNA sequence follows: TGTGTCAGCAGTCACAAGGACTTAAAAGATACGCAGTATTTT.